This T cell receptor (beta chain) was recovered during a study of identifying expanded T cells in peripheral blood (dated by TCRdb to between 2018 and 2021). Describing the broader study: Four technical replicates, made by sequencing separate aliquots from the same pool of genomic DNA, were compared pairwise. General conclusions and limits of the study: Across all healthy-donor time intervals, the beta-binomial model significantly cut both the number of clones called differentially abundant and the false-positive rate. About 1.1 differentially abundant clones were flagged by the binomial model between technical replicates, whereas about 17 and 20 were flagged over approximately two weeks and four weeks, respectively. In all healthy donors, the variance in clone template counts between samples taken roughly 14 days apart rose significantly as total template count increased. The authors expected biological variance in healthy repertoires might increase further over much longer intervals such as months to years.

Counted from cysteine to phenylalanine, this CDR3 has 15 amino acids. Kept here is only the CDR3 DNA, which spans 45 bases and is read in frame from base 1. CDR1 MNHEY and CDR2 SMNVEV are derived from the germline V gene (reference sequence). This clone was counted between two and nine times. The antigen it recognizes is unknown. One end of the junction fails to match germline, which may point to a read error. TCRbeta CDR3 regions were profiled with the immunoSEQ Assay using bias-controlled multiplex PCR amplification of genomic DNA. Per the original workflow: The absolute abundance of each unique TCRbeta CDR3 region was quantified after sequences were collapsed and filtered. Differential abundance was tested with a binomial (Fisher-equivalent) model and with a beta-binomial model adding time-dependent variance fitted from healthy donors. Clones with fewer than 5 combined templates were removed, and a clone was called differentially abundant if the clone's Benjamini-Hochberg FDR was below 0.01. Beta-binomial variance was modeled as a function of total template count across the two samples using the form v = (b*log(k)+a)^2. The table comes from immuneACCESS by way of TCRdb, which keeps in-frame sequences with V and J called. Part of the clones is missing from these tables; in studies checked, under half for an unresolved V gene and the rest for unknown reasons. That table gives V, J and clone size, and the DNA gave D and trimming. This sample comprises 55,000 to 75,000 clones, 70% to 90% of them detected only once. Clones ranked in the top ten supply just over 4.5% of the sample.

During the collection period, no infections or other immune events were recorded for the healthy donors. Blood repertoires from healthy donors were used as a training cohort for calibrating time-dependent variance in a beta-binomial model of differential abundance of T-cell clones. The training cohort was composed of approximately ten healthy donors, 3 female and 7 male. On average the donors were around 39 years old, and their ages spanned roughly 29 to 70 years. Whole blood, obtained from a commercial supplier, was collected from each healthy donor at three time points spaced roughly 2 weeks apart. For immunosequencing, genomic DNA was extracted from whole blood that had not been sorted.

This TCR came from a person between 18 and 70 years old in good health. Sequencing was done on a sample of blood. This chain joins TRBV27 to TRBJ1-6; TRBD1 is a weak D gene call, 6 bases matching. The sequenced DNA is TGTGCCAGCAATTTAAGTTGGGGGCGAAGTTCACCCCTCCACTTT. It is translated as CASNLSWGRSSPLHF.